The 13 T cell receptor beta chains below all came from one sample that was sequenced in a study of blood T cell repertoires in COVID-19. The repertoire was sequenced with immunoSEQ multiplex PCR; TCRdb's copy has only in-frame clones and lacks some. The sample carries about 280,000 clones, around 85% recorded once. Sequencing was done on a sample of PBMCs or T cells enriched from blood (not recorded which). The origin of the receptors is a woman in her thirties or forties who had recovered from COVID-19.

The chain combines TRBV28 with TRBJ2-7; 8 bases match TRBD2. The CDR3 is made up of 15 amino acids. V shed 4 bases and J 2 bases; nucleotides not matched to a gene: 7. Per germline, CDR1 MDHEN and CDR2 SYDVKM. The CDR3 sequence: CASSSHSGGAYEQYF. DNA of the CDR3: TGTGCCAGCAGTTCCCATTCGGGGGGGGCCTACGAGCAGTACTTC.

The chain recombines TRBV2 with TRBJ2-1; D is perhaps TRBD2 (5 bases). V lost 3 bases to trimming and J lost 8 bases, with 8 bases between them. The CDR3 totals 12 residues. Germline V gives CDR1 SNHLY, CDR2 FYNNEI. CDR3 sequence: CASSDLRDEQFF. The CDR3 coding sequence is TGTGCCAGCAGTGATCTGAGGGATGAGCAGTTCTTC.

The CDR3 reads CASSLGWGTGHEQYF. The CDR3 DNA is TGTGCCAGCAGCTTAGGGTGGGGGACAGGGCACGAGCAGTACTTC. V and J are TRBV7-9 and TRBJ2-7; 9 bases are shared with TRBD1. Germline trimming cut 1 base from V and 5 bases from J; bases unmatched to any gene: 6. CDR3 length equals 15 residues. CDR1 and CDR2 (germline): SEHNR, FQNEAQ (reference sequence). The variable domain in full, with the rest retrieved from reference TRBV7-9 and TRBJ2-7, is DTGVSQNPRHKITKRGQNVTFRCDPISEHNRLYWYRQTLGQGPEFLTYFQNEAQLEKSRLLSDRFSAERPKGSFSTLEIQRTEQGDSAMYLCASSLGWGTGHEQYFGPGTRLTVT.

This clone was seen more than once but under ten times. The chain joins TRBV29-1 to TRBJ1-5; 7 bases are a match to TRBD1. This CDR3 has 14 residues. Germline values: CDR1 SQVTM, CDR2 ANQGSEA. V was clipped by 4 bases and J by 1 base; unmatched bases: 4. As DNA, the CDR3 is TGCAGCGTTGTCGCAGGGGGAAGCAATCAGCCCCAGCATTTT. Protein sequence: CSVVAGGSNQPQHF.

V usage is TRBV9 and J usage is TRBJ2-1; D might be TRBD2 (5 bases). The length of the CDR3 is 16 residues. The V gene's germline CDR1 is SGDLS and CDR2 YYNGEE. Trimming took off 1 base at V and 5 bases at J, with 16 bases between the two ends. The CDR3: CASSVLWGSGNNEQFF. In DNA form, the CDR3 reads TGTGCCAGCAGCGTACTCTGGGGTTCGGGGAACAATGAGCAGTTCTTC. The full variable domain, rest sourced from reference TRBV9 and TRBJ2-1, is DSGVTQTPKHLITATGQRVTLRCSPRSGDLSVYWYQQSLDQGLQFLIQYYNGEERAKGNILERFSAQQFPDLHSELNLSSLELGDSALYFCASSVLWGSGNNEQFFGPGTRLTVL.

This clone showed up just a few times. J is TRBJ1-1 and V is TRBV7-2; 7 bases match TRBD1. The CDR3 spans 15 residues. J was trimmed by 1 base and V by 2 bases; bases with no gene match: 4. Germline V gene lookup returns CDR1 SGHTA and CDR2 FQGNSA. The chain's CDR3 is CASSLYQGGNTEAFF. CDR3 nucleotides: TGTGCCAGCAGCTTATATCAGGGGGGGAACACTGAAGCTTTCTTT.

J is TRBJ2-7 and V is TRBV28; 7 bases agree with TRBD2. CDR1 and CDR2 (germline): MDHEN, SYDVKM. This CDR3 is 14 amino acids long. J was trimmed by 0 bases and V by 7 bases; bases with no gene match: 6. The CDR3 sequence is CASKRDLSSYEQYF. The CDR3 bases are TGTGCCAGCAAGCGGGACCTCAGCTCCTACGAGCAGTACTTC.

This clone was counted once. V and J are TRBV2 and TRBJ2-2; 8 bases are a match to TRBD2. Germline CDR1 is SNHLY and CDR2 is FYNNEI. V shed 6 bases and J 6 bases; nucleotides not matched to a gene: 9. The CDR3 has 15 amino acids. CDR3 sequence: CASRPAGGRAGELFF. As DNA, the CDR3 is TGTGCCAGCAGGCCCGCGGGAGGCCGGGCCGGGGAGCTGTTTTTT.

The J gene is TRBJ2-1, the V gene TRBV15; TRBD2 aligns across 9 bases. CDR3 size: 16 residues. V shed 2 bases, J shed 5 bases, and the junction held 7 bases outside the gene matches. Looked up from germline, CDR1 is LNHNV and CDR2 is YYDKDF (reference sequence). CDR3 sequence (DNA): TGTGCCACCAGCAGAAAAGGGACTAGCCCAAACAATGAGCAGTTCTTC. Its protein product is CATSRKGTSPNNEQFF.

The chain recombines TRBV3-1 (or the pseudogene TRBV3-2) with TRBJ2-5; no firm D call. The CDR3 is made up of 14 amino acids. CDR1 and CDR2 (germline): LGHDT, YNNKEL (reference sequence). V shed 3 bases and J shed 0 bases, with 8 bases lying between them. CDR3 residues: CASSHLADQETQYF. The CDR3 nucleotides read TGTGCCAGCAGCCATTTGGCAGACCAAGAGACCCAGTACTTC.

The V gene is TRBV5-5, the J gene TRBJ2-5; D is uncertain. Trimming pared 0 bases from V and 2 bases from J, leaving 5 bases between. The germline V gene has CDR1 SGHKS and CDR2 YYEKEE (reference sequence). This CDR3 contains 13 residues. The CDR3 DNA is TGTGCCAGCAGCTTGGGTATTCAAGAGACCCAGTACTTC. It specifies CASSLGIQETQYF.

This clone is a singleton in its sample. J is TRBJ1-3 and V is TRBV6-5, with TRBD1 matching over 8 bases. Germline lookup yields CDR1 MNHEY and CDR2 SVGAGI. V lost 6 bases, J lost 4 bases, and 8 bases stayed unmatched. CDR3 length: 15 amino acids. CDR3 bases: TGTGCCAGCAGCCCACAGGGGGGCGACGGAAACACCATATATTTT. Protein: CASSPQGGDGNTIYF.

The gene calls are TRBV24-1 and TRBJ2-1, with TRBD2 matching 7 bases. The V segment lost 6 bases and the J segment 3 bases; nucleotides outside the gene matches: 7. The CDR3 has 15 amino acids. Germline CDR1 KGHDR, CDR2 SFDVKD. The CDR3 DNA reads TGTGCCACCAGTAATCTAGCGGAAAACTACAATGAGCAGTTCTTC. This translates into CATSNLAENYNEQFF.